The TCR beta chain described here comes from a study of metastatic and nonmetastatic thyroid tumors. All patients were treatment-naive before thyroid surgery. TCRdb used MiXCR to call clones anew from the PCR reads. The sample consists of over 50,000 clones, just under 30% of them appearing once. CDR1 is MGHRA and CDR2 is YSYEKL in the germline V gene. The CDR3 is 18 residues long. J gave up 5 bases and V 3 bases, and 15 bases lay outside the gene matches. The rearrangement uses TRBV4-1 and TRBJ1-5, with 8 bases matching TRBD1. This clonotype was obtained from a female donor with papillary thyroid cancer or a benign thyroid nodule (not recorded which). Some clones in this sample may be carry-over from other donors' samples. The sample taken for sequencing was blood. CDR3 amino acids: CASSHVGQGGPRYQPQHF. In DNA, the CDR3 is TGCGCCAGCAGCCATGTTGGACAGGGAGGACCCCGGTATCAGCCCCAGCATTTT.